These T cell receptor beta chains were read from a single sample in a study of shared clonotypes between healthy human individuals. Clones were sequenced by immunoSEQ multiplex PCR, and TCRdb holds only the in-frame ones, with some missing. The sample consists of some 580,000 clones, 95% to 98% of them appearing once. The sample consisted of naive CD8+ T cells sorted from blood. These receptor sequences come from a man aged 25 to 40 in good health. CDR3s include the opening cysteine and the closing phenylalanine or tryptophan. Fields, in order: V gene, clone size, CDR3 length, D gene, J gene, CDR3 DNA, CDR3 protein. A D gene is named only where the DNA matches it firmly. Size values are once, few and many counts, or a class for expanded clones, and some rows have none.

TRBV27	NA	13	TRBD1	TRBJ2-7	TGTGCCAGCAGCCAGGACAGGGTCTACGAGCAGTACTTC	CASSQDRVYEQYF
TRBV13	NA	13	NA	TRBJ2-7	TGTGCCAGCAGCTCGACTGGGTCCTGGGAGCAGTACTTC	CASSSTGSWEQYF
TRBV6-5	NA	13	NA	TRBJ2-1	TGTGCCAGCAGCTTCACCAGATACCATGAGCAGTTCTTC	CASSFTRYHEQFF
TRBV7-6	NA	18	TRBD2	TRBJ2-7	TGTGCCAGCAGCTTAGCAGATACCCGGACTAGCGGGAGTTACGAGCAGTACTTC	CASSLADTRTSGSYEQYF
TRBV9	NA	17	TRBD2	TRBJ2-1	TGTGCCAGCAGCGCAGTATGGCGGGAGGGCCCATACAATGAGCAGTTCTTC	CASSAVWREGPYNEQFF
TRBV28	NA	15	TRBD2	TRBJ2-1	TGTGCCAGCACCCCCCCGACTAGCGGATACAATGAGCAGTTCTTC	CASTPPTSGYNEQFF
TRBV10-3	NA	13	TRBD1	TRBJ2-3	TGTGCCATCAGGAAGACAGGGGACGATACGCAGTATTTT	CAIRKTGDDTQYF
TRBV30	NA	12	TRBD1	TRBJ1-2	TGCGCGCTGGCAGGACAGGGGGGTGGCTACACCTTC	CALAGQGGGYTF
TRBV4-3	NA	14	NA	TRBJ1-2	TGCGCCAGCAGCCAAGAGCTCCGGGTACCACTAGACACCTTC	CASSQELRVPLDTF
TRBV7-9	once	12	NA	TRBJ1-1	TGTGCCAGCAGCACCTACAGTATGGAAGCTTTCTTT	CASSTYSMEAFF
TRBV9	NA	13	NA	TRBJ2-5	TGTGCCAGCAGCCCAGAGTACCAAGAGACCCAGTACTTC	CASSPEYQETQYF
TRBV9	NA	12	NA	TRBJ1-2	TGTGCCAGCAGCGTTGACAGCCATGGCTACACCTTC	CASSVDSHGYTF
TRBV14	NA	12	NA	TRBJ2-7	TGTGCCAGCAGCCGCGGGCCCTACGAGCAGTACTTC	CASSRGPYEQYF
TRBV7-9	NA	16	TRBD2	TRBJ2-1	TGTGCCAGCAGCTCCCCTAGTAGCGGGACATACAATGAGCAGTTCTTC	CASSSPSSGTYNEQFF
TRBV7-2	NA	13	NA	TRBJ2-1	TGTGCCAGCAGCTTAGGGTTCTACAATGAGCAGTTCTTC	CASSLGFYNEQFF
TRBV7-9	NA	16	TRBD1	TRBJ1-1	TGTGCCAGCAGCCCACAAACGGACAGGGTGAACACTGAAGCTTTCTTT	CASSPQTDRVNTEAFF
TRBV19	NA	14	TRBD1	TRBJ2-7	TGTGCCACCCGCGGGGACAGGGGAGAATACGAGCAGTACTTC	CATRGDRGEYEQYF
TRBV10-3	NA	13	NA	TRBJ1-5	TGTGCCATCAGTGACGGTAGCAATCAGCCCCAGCATTTT	CAISDGSNQPQHF
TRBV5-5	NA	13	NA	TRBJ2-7	TGTGCCAGCAGCTTGGGGAGTCGCTACGAGCAGTACTTC	CASSLGSRYEQYF
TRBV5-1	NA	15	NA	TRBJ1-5	TGCGCCAGCAGCTTGCTCGGGGGAGGGGATCAGCCCCAGCATTTT	CASSLLGGGDQPQHF
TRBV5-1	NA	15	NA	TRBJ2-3	TGCGCCAGCAGCTTGGTTGGGGGGGCCACAGATACGCAGTATTTT	CASSLVGGATDTQYF
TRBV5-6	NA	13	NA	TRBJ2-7	TGTGCCAGCAGCTTGCTCGGCGCCTACGAGCAGTACTTC	CASSLLGAYEQYF
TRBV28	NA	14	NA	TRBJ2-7	TGTGCCAGCCGAGAGACCGAATACTCCTACGAGCAGTACTTC	CASRETEYSYEQYF
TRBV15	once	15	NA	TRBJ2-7	TGTGCCACCAGCAGAGTAAAAGGGGGGCTATACGAGCAGTACTTC	CATSRVKGGLYEQYF
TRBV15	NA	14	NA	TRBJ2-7	TGTGCCACCAGCGCCCGGGACTCCCATTACGAGCAGTACTTC	CATSARDSHYEQYF
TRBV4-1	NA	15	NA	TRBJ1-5	TGCGCCAGCAGCCATAGATTACAGGGCAATCAGCCCCAGCATTTT	CASSHRLQGNQPQHF
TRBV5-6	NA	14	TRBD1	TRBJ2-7	TGTGCCAGCAGCATGGGACAGGAACTCTACGAGCAGTACTTC	CASSMGQELYEQYF
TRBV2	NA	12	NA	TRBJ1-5	TGTGCCAGCAGTGGCGCAGGTCAGCCCCAGCATTTT	CASSGAGQPQHF
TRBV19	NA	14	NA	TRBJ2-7	TGTGCCAGTAGTATAGGTCGGCGGTCCTACGAGCAGTACTTC	CASSIGRRSYEQYF
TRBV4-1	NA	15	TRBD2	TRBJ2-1	TGCGCCAGCAGCCAAACTAGCGGGAGGCAGAATGAGCAGTTCTTC	CASSQTSGRQNEQFF
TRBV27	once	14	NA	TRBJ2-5	TGTGCCAGCAGTTTCACAGGGATTCAAGAGACCCAGTACTTC	CASSFTGIQETQYF
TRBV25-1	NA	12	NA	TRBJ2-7	TGTGCCAGTACCGGGACTTTCTACGAGCAGTACTTC	CASTGTFYEQYF
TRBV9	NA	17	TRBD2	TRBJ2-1	TGTGCCAGCAGCGTAGCGGCCACGGGACTATCTTATAATGAGCAGTTCTTC	CASSVAATGLSYNEQFF
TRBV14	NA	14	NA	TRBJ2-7	TGTGCCAGCAGCCTAGGGACTGGCTCCTACGAGCAGTACTTC	CASSLGTGSYEQYF
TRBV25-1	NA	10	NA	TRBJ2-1	TGTGCCAGCAGTGCGGGGCAGCAGTTCTTC	CASSAGQQFF
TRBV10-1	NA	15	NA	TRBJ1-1	TGCGCCAGCAGTGAGTCGCCCAAGGGGAACACTGAAGCTTTCTTT	CASSESPKGNTEAFF
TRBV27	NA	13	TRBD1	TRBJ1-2	TGTGCCAGCAGTTCGGGACAGAACTATGGCTACACCTTC	CASSSGQNYGYTF
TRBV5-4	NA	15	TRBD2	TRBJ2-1	TGTGCCAGCAGCATCTGGACTAGCGGGAGTTATGAGCAGTTCTTC	CASSIWTSGSYEQFF
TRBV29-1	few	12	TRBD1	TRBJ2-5	TGCAGCGGAGGACAGGGTCAGGGGACCCAGTACTTC	CSGGQGQGTQYF
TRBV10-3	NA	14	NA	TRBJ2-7	TGTGCCATCAGTGAGGGCACAGCTCCCTACGAGCAGTACTTC	CAISEGTAPYEQYF
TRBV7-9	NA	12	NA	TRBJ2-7	TGTGCCAGCAGCTTAAGGGTTCACGAGCAGTACTTC	CASSLRVHEQYF
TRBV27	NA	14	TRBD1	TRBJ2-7	TGTGCCAGCAGCCGCCGGGACAGAACCTACGAGCAGTACTTC	CASSRRDRTYEQYF
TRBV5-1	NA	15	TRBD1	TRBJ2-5	TGCGCCAGCAGCCCGGACAGGGGGCTAGGAGAGACCCAGTACTTC	CASSPDRGLGETQYF
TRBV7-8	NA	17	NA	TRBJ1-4	TGTGCCAGCAGCTTAGTAACGATAGGGGGAACTAATGAAAAACTGTTTTTT	CASSLVTIGGTNEKLFF
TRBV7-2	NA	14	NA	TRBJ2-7	TGTGCCAGCAGCTTCGCCGGGATAGCCTACGAGCAGTACTTC	CASSFAGIAYEQYF
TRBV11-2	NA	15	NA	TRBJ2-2	TGTGCCAGCAGCGCCGGAACAGGGTACACCGGGGAGCTGTTTTTT	CASSAGTGYTGELFF
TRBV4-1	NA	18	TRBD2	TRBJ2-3	TGCGCCAGCAGCCAGACAATAGGACTAGCGGGAGTGACAGATACGCAGTATTTT	CASSQTIGLAGVTDTQYF
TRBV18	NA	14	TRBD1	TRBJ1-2	TGTGCCAGCTCACCACCGGGACAGGGTTATGGCTACACCTTC	CASSPPGQGYGYTF
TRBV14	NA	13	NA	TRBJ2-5	TGTGCCAGCAGCACCCTCGGGGTGGGGACCCAGTACTTC	CASSTLGVGTQYF
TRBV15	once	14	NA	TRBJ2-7	TGTGCCACCAGCAGAGACGGGACACATTACGAGCAGTACTTC	CATSRDGTHYEQYF
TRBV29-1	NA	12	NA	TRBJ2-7	TGCAGCGGTGCAGCGAGCTCCTACGAGCAGTACTTC	CSGAASSYEQYF